Listed below are T cell receptor beta chains from one sample, sequenced in a study of blood T cell repertoires in COVID-19. The method was immunoSEQ multiplex PCR; TCRdb's version includes in-frame clones alone and lacks a portion of them. The sample has around 200,000 clones, approximately 82% seen once. The sequencing sample was made of peripheral blood. All receptors come from a man aged 45 to 65 with active or convalescent COVID-19. Both conserved end residues are part of each CDR3. A D gene is named only where the DNA matches it firmly. Clone size is shown for a subset of rows, as once, few, many or a class of expanded clone.

j_call d_call clone_size v_call cdr3_aa cdr3_nt
TRBJ2-1 NA NA TRBV14 CASSQGGLLNEQFF TGTGCCAGCAGCCAAGGGGGCCTCTTAAATGAGCAGTTCTTC
TRBJ2-5 TRBD2 NA TRBV24-1 CATRKSSGSPQETQYF TGTGCCACCAGGAAGTCTAGCGGGTCCCCCCAAGAGACCCAGTACTTC
TRBJ1-2 TRBD1 few TRBV27 CASRRTGTMEGYTF TGTGCCAGCAGGCGGACAGGGACCATGGAGGGCTACACCTTC
TRBJ2-5 TRBD2 NA TRBV5-4 CASSSGLAGTEETQYF TGTGCCAGCAGCTCCGGACTAGCGGGTACTGAAGAGACCCAGTACTTC
TRBJ2-5 NA NA TRBV3-1/TRBV3-2 CASSNGLTLETQYF TGTGCCAGCAGCAACGGACTGACGCTGGAGACCCAGTACTTC
TRBJ2-7 TRBD1 once TRBV3-1/TRBV3-2 CASSRGTGPYEQYF TGTGCCAGCAGTCGTGGGACAGGACCCTACGAGCAGTACTTC
TRBJ1-2 NA NA TRBV6-2/TRBV6-3 CASSYSTVDYGYTF TGTGCCAGCAGTTACTCCACAGTGGACTATGGCTACACCTTC
TRBJ1-6 NA NA TRBV28 CASSLGEASALHF TGTGCCAGCAGCCTCGGGGAGGCGTCCGCCCTCCACTTT
TRBJ1-1 TRBD1 NA TRBV6-2/TRBV6-3 CASSTRQGVMNTEAFF TGTGCCAGCAGCACACGACAGGGGGTCATGAACACTGAAGCTTTCTTT
TRBJ2-3 NA once TRBV10-1 CASSAIGAEGTDTQYF TGCGCCAGCAGTGCAATAGGGGCGGAAGGCACAGATACGCAGTATTTT
TRBJ1-5 TRBD1 NA TRBV6-2/TRBV6-3 CASSYGTGRNQPQHF TGTGCCAGCAGTTACGGGACAGGGAGGAATCAGCCCCAGCATTTT
TRBJ1-1 NA once TRBV27 CASSLLGRSTEAFF TGTGCCAGCAGTTTACTGGGTAGGAGCACTGAAGCTTTCTTT
TRBJ2-5 NA NA TRBV3-1/TRBV3-2 CASSQTGETQYF TGTGCCAGCAGCCAAACAGGGGAGACCCAGTACTTC
TRBJ2-3 NA once TRBV15 CATSADSRGDTQYF TGTGCCACCAGCGCGGACTCCCGGGGGGATACGCAGTATTTT
TRBJ1-3 NA NA TRBV10-3 CAISESQNPAGNTIYF TGTGCCATCAGTGAGTCCCAGAACCCAGCTGGAAACACCATATATTTT
TRBJ1-1 TRBD1 once TRBV5-8 CASSGQGITEAFF TGTGCCAGCAGTGGACAGGGGATTACTGAAGCTTTCTTT
TRBJ2-7 TRBD2 NA TRBV6-2/TRBV6-3 CASSWSSGGLYEQYF TGTGCCAGCAGTTGGTCTAGCGGGGGGCTCTACGAGCAGTACTTC
TRBJ1-1 NA NA TRBV7-9 CAVEPEAFF TGTGCCGTAGAACCTGAAGCTTTCTTT